Presented here are 10 T cell receptor beta chains from one specimen sequenced in a study of memory CD4+ T cells and cytomegalovirus serostatus. Clones were sequenced by immunoSEQ multiplex PCR, and TCRdb holds only the in-frame ones, with some missing. The top ten hold approximately 4.5% of the sample, which has tens of thousands of clones, 60% to 85% seen once. The sort gate was single viable CD3+CD4+CD8-CD45RO+ cells for memory CD4+ T cells. Sequencing input: memory CD4+ T cells from blood. These receptors originate from an adult in good health and CMV-seropositive.

The chain combines TRBV11-2 with TRBJ1-2; TRBD1 matches at 8 bases. The germline CDR1 and CDR2 sequences are SGHAT and FQNNGV. After removal of 0 bases from V and 6 bases from J, the junction contained 6 bases not matched to a gene. CDR3 length equals 15 residues. CDR3 sequence reads: CASSLDWTGRDGYTF. The CDR3 DNA sequence: TGTGCCAGCAGCTTAGATTGGACAGGGAGGGATGGCTACACCTTC.

In this sample, this clone turned up once. This rearrangement joins TRBV10-1 to TRBJ2-3, with 9 bases lining up with TRBD2. Looked up from germline, CDR1 is WNHNN and CDR2 is SYGVQD (reference sequence). V shed 8 bases, J shed 2 bases, and the junction held 11 bases outside the gene matches. The CDR3 consists of 16 residues. The CDR3 DNA is TGCGCCAGCCCCACGCCGGCTAGCGGGGACACAGATACGCAGTATTTT. This codes for CASPTPASGDTDTQYF.

The chain has TRBV6-6 and TRBJ2-7; D call uncertain. V shed 0 bases and J shed 2 bases, with 5 bases lying between them. The CDR3 runs 13 residues. Germline V lookup: CDR1 MNHNY, CDR2 SVGAGI (reference sequence). The CDR3 loop reads CASSYSEPYEQYF. In DNA form, the CDR3 reads TGTGCCAGCAGTTACTCAGAACCCTACGAGCAGTACTTC.

This clone came up once. J is TRBJ2-1 and V is TRBV18; either TRBD1 or TRBD2 may fit D (5 bases each). V was trimmed by 1 base and J by 6 bases, leaving 16 bases between them. Germline CDR1 and CDR2: KGHSH and LQKENI. The CDR3 contains 16 residues. The CDR3 loop is CASSPLEGKSRNEQFF. The CDR3 coding sequence is TGTGCCAGCTCACCACTCGAGGGGAAGTCACGCAATGAGCAGTTCTTC.

This chain links TRBV5-5 with TRBJ2-5; perhaps TRBD2 as D (5 bases). The CDR3 contains 13 residues. V lost 1 base, J lost 5 bases, and 9 bases lay in between. Germline V lookup: CDR1 SGHKS, CDR2 YYEKEE (reference sequence). The CDR3 loop reads CASSLSPGETQYF. DNA of the CDR3: TGTGCCAGCAGCTTGTCCCCGGGGGAGACCCAGTACTTC.

The chain couples TRBV28 to TRBJ1-5; possible D gene TRBD1, 6 bases. This CDR3 region has 17 residues. V was clipped by 5 bases and J by 3 bases, with 20 bases between them. Germline V gene sequence: CDR1 MDHEN, CDR2 SYDVKM. CDR3 sequence: CASSPATSRGPNQPQHF. Written as DNA, the CDR3 is TGTGCCAGCAGTCCAGCTACCTCCAGGGGCCCCAATCAGCCCCAGCATTTT.

This clone has a handful of counts. J is TRBJ2-7 and V is TRBV6-5; 7 bases are a match to TRBD2. Germline loops: CDR1 MNHEY, CDR2 SVGAGI. The length of the CDR3 is 14 residues. V lost 7 bases and J lost 0; bases outside the gene matches: 6. CDR3 protein: CASKSGVNSYEQYF. The CDR3 region has the DNA TGTGCCAGCAAGAGCGGGGTTAACTCCTACGAGCAGTACTTC.

This clone was recorded only once. The chain carries TRBV10-3 and TRBJ1-5, with D possibly TRBD1 on 5 matching bases. The V gene lost 4 bases and the J gene lost 2 bases, with 9 bases spanning the gap. This CDR3 region has 14 residues. Germline CDR1 reads ENHRY; CDR2 reads SYGVKD. The DNA for the CDR3 is TGTGCCATCAGTGCGGGGGGGGGCAATCAGCCCCAGCATTTT. Amino acids: CAISAGGGNQPQHF.

The rearrangement links TRBV9 to TRBJ1-2; 8 nucleotides line up with TRBD1. V shed 0 bases, J shed 8 bases, and the junction held 9 bases outside the gene matches. CDR3 size: 15 residues. CDR1 and CDR2 (germline): SGDLS, YYNGEE. CDR3 loop: CASSVEGQGARGYTF. CDR3 coding DNA: TGTGCCAGCAGCGTAGAAGGGCAGGGGGCGCGAGGCTACACCTTC.

This clone was found a few times. This sequence joins TRBV19 and TRBJ2-3; D is ambiguous. Germline assignment: CDR1 LNHDA and CDR2 SQIVND (reference sequence). CDR3 length equals 14 residues. Trimming left V 5 bases short and J 2 bases short, with 11 bases between. In DNA form, the CDR3 reads TGTGCCAGTAGTCAATATGGAACCACAGATACGCAGTATTTT. It translates to CASSQYGTTDTQYF.